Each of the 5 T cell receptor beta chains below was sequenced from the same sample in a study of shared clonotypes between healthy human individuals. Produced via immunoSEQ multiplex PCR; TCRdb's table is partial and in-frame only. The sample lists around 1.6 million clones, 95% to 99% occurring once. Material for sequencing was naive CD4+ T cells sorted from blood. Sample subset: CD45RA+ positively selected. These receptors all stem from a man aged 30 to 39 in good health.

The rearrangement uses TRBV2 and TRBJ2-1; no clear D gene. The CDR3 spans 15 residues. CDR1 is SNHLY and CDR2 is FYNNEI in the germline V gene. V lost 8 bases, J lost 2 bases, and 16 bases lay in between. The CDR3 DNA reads TGTGCCAGCGTAATTAAGGCCCTCCCCTACAATGAGCAGTTCTTC. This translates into CASVIKALPYNEQFF.

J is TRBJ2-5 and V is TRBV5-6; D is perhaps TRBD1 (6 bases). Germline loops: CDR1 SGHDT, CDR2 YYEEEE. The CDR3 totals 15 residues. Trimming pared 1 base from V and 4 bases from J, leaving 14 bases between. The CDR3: CASSLSSGVPETQYF. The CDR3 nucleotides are TGTGCCAGCAGCTTGTCTTCAGGGGTGCCAGAGACCCAGTACTTC.

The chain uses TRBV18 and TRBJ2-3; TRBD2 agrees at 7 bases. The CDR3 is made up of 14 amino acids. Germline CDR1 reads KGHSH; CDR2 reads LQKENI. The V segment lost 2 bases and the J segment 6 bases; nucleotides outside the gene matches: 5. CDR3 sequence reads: CASSPSAGTDTQYF. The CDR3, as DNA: TGTGCCAGCTCACCATCAGCGGGGACGGATACGCAGTATTTT.

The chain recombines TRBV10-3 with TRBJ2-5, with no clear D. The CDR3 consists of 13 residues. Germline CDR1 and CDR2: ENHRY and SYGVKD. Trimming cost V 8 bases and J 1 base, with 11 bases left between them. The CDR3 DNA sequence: TGTGCCATCTCGACGGGCAGCCAAGAGACCCAGTACTTC. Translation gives CAISTGSQETQYF.

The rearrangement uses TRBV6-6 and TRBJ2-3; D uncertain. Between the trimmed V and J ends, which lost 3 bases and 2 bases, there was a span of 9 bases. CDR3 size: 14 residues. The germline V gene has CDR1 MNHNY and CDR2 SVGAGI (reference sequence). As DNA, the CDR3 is TGTGCCAGCAGTTATGTTAGCTCCACAGATACGCAGTATTTT. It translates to CASSYVSSTDTQYF.